This T cell receptor beta chain was retrieved from a study of identical twins. This clonotype was seen a few times. TCRdb reanalysed the 5' RACE reads using MiXCR and keeps one entry per CDR3 protein. The sample includes fewer than 900,000 distinct CDR3 sequences, around a sixth of them seen just once. The CDR3 sequence is 15 residues long. The V end was cut by 5 bases, the J end by 5 bases, with 20 bases between. CDR1 DFQATT and CDR2 SNEGSKA come from the germline V gene (reference sequence). These data are also associated with another study on T cells expressing NK-cell markers.

The source is a woman aged 18-29 years in good health. The rearrangement joins TRBV20-1 to TRBJ2-3; D tentatively fits TRBD1 or TRBD2 (6 bases each). The sample consisted of PBMCs. CDR3 loop: CSAGGFGGTRDTQYF. DNA of the CDR3: TGCAGTGCTGGGGGTTTCGGGGGCACAAGAGATACGCAGTATTTT.